This TCR beta chain is drawn from a study of Graves' ophthalmopathy and Graves' hyperthyroidism. Looked up from germline, CDR1 is SNHLY and CDR2 is FYNNEI. CDR3 size: 14 residues. Orbital computed tomography, thyroid ultrasound, TRAb, serum thyroxine and clinical symptoms formed the basis of diagnosis. RNA served as the template for amplifying TCR beta CDR3 regions. HTBI-primed RT-PCR formed the first round, and a multiplex PCR formed the second. TCRdb recomputed calls from the multiplex PCR reads with MiXCR, one row per CDR3 protein. The profile shows approximately 1.2 million distinct CDR3 sequences, 36% of them singletons. A note on this clonotype: At one boundary the junction diverges from the germline segment, which might be a read error.

The sequencing input was peripheral blood or thyroid tissue (not recorded which). This TCR was sampled from an adult man with Graves' hyperthyroidism. This sequence joins TRBV2 and TRBJ2-6; no reliable D call. CDR3 sequence reads: CASSPPPQSPVPTF. CDR3 coding DNA: TGTGCCAGCAGTCCCCCCCCACAGTCCCCAGTCCCGACTTTC.